This TCR beta chain was documented in a study of beta chain features in type 1 diabetes. As every portion of the isolated RNA was reverse transcribed, the sequencing read expressed TCRB transcripts. Sequencing used immunoSEQ multiplex PCR; TCRdb keeps in-frame clones, though not all of them. The sample holds roughly 280,000 clones, less than 30% seen once. Germline trimming cut 6 bases from V and 5 bases from J; bases unmatched to any gene: 6. The CDR3 covers 13 residues. Germline V gene data show CDR1 as SNHLY and CDR2 as FYNNEI. This clone has more than one count but fewer than ten. Its antigen is unknown. Study-wide points: TCRB CDR3s were moderately but significantly shorter in Type 1 diabetes patients in all four CD4+ subsets.

The chain links TRBV2 to TRBJ1-2; 7 bases align to TRBD1. This TCR derives from a woman aged 30 to 39 with type 1 diabetes. Sequenced: naive CD4+ T cells from blood. DNA of the CDR3: TGTGCCAGCAGACGGCAGGGGGTTTATGGCTACACCTTC. Encoded protein: CASRRQGVYGYTF.